This TCR beta chain derives from a study of cytomegalovirus exposure and HLA in healthy donors. As for this clone: Its specificity is unknown.

V trimming: 6 bases; J trimming: 2 bases; junction bases outside the gene matches: 6. CDR3 size: 14 residues. Germline CDR1 reads WSHSY; CDR2 reads SAAADI. PCR amplification relied on 60 Vbeta primers (plus 13 Jbeta primers). Data came from immunoSEQ multiplex PCR; TCRdb stores just in-frame clones and leaves some out. The sample holds tens of thousands of clones, less than 80% seen once. Overall study findings and caveats: When analyzed later, the rates of TCR association showed variation by HLA locus, with DRB1 the most and HLA-C the fewest.

J is TRBJ2-5 and V is TRBV10-2; 7 bases are shared with TRBD1. The sequenced material came from PBMCs. This receptor was identified in a male donor in good health and CMV-seronegative. The CDR3 loop is CASRETGSQETQYF. The CDR3 DNA reads TGCGCCAGCAGGGAGACAGGGAGTCAAGAGACCCAGTACTTC.